This T cell receptor beta chain was sequenced for a study of response to subunit inactivated influenza vaccine. General study results and limits: Each seasonal influenza vaccination recruits few new T cells, the authors suggested.

Remarks on this clonotype: Its antigen is not identified.

TCRdb reprocessed the RT-PCR reads via MiXCR and lists one record per CDR3 protein. The sample includes 530,000 or so distinct CDR3 sequences, 10% to 15% of them seen just once. V dropped 3 bases and J dropped 1; count of bases not matched to a gene: 11. CDR1 SGHDN and CDR2 FVKESK come from the germline V gene. This CDR3 is built from 19 residues. This clonotype was obtained from a man aged 50-60 years who received an inactivated influenza vaccine. The chain links TRBV14 to TRBJ2-1; 11 bases align to TRBD2. The sequences come from PBMCs from blood, collected on the day of vaccination. In nucleotides, the CDR3 is TGTGCCAGCAGCCAGAGAACTACTAGCGGGAGTTTTTCCTACAATGAGCAGTTCTTC. As protein: CASSQRTTSGSFSYNEQFF.